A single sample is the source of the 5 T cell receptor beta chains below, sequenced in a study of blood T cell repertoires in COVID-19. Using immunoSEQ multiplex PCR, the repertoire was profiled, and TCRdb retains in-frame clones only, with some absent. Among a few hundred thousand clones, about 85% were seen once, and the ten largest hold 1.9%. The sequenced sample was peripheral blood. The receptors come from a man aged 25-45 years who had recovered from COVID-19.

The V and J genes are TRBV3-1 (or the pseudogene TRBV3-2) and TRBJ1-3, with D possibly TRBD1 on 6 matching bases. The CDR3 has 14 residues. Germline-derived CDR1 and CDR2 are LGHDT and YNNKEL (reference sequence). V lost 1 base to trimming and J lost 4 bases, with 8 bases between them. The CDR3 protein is CASSQGTAGNTIYF. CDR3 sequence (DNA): TGTGCCAGCAGCCAAGGGACAGCCGGAAACACCATATATTTT.

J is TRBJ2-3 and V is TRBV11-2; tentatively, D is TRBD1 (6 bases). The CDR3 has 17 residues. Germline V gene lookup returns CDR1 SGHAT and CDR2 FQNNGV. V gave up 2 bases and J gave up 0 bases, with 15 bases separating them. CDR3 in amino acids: CASSLLFSQGSTDTQYF. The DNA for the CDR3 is TGTGCCAGCAGCTTATTATTTTCGCAGGGGAGCACAGATACGCAGTATTTT.

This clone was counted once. CDR3 protein: CASSRTGDQELFF. The CDR3 region has the DNA TGTGCCAGCAGCCGAACAGGGGATCAGGAGCTGTTTTTT. This chain joins TRBV6-5 and TRBJ2-2; 7 nucleotides line up with TRBD1. Losses at the gene ends were 6 bases for V and 10 bases for J; bases not matched to a gene: 8. This CDR3 is 13 amino acids long. Germline CDR1 and CDR2: MNHEY and SVGAGI.

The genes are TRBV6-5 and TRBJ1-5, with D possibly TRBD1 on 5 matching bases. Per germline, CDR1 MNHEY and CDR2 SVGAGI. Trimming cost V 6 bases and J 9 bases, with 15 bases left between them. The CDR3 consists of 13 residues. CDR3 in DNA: TGTGCCAGCAGCGATAGGGACTGGGCGCCCCAGCATTTT. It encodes CASSDRDWAPQHF.

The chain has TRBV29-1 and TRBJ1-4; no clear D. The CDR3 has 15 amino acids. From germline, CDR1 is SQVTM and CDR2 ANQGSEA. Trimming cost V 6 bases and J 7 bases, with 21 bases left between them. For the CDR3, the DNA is TGCAGCGTGATAGATTCCAGGCTGGAGGTTGAAAAACTGTTTTTT. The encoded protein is CSVIDSRLEVEKLFF.